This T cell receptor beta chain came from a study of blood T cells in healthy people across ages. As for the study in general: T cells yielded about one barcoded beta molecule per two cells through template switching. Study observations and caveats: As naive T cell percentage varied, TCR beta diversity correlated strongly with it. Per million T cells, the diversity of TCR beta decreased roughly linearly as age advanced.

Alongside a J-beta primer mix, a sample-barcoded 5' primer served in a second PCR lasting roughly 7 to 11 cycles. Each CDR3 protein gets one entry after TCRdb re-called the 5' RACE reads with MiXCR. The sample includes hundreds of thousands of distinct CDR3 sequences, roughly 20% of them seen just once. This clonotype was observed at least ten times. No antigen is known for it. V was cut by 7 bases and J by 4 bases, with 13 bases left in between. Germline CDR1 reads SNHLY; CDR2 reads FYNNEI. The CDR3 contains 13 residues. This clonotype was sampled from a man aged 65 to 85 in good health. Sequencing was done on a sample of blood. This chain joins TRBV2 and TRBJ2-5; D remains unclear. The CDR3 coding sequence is TGTGCCAGCACTCAGGACCTGGGAGAGACCCAGTACTTC. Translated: CASTQDLGETQYF.